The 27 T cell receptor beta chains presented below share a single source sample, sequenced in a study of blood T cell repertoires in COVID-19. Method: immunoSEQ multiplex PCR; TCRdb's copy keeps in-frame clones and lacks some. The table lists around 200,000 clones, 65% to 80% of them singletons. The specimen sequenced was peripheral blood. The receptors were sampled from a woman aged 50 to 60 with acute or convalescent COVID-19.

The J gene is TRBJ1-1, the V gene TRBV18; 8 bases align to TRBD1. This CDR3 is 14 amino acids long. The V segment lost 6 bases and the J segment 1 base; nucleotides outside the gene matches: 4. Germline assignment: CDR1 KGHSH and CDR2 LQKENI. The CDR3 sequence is CASSQGAKNTEAFF. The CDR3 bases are TGTGCCAGCTCTCAGGGGGCGAAGAACACTGAAGCTTTCTTT.

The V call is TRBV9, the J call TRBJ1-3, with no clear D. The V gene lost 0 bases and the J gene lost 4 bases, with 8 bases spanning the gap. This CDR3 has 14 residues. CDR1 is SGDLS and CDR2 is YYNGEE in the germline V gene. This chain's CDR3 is CASSVVPGGNTIYF. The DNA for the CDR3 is TGTGCCAGCAGCGTAGTACCGGGAGGAAACACCATATATTTT.

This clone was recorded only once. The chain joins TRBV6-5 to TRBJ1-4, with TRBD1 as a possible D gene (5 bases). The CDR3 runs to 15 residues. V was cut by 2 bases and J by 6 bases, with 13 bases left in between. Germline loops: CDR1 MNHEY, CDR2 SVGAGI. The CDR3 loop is CASSYVTGRDEKLFF. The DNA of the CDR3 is TGTGCCAGCAGTTACGTTACAGGCCGTGATGAAAAACTGTTTTTT.

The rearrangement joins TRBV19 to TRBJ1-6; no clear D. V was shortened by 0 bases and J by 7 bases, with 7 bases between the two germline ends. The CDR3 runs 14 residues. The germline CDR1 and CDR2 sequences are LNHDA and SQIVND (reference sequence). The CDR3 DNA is TGTGCCAGTAGTATAGACACCGGGAATTCACCCCTCCACTTT. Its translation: CASSIDTGNSPLHF. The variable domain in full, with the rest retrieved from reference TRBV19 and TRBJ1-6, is DGGITQSPKYLFRKEGQNVTLSCEQNLNHDAMYWYRQDPGQGLRLIYYSQIVNDFQKGDIAEGYSVSREKKESFPLTVTSAQKNPTAFYLCASSIDTGNSPLHFGNGTRLTVT.

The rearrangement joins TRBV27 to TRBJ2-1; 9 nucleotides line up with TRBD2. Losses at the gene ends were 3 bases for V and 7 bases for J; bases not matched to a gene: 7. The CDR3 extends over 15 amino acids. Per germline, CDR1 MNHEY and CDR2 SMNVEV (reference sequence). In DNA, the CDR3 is TGTGCCAGCAGTTTCCCGGCGGGGGGGCGGAATGAGCAGTTCTTC. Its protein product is CASSFPAGGRNEQFF.

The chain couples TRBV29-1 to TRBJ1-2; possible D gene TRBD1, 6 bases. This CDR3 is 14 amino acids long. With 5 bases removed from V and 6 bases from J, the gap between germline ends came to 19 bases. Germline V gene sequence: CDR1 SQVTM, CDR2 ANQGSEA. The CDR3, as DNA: TGCAGCGTTTCAAACAGGGATTCTCTGCATGGCTACACCTTC. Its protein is CSVSNRDSLHGYTF.

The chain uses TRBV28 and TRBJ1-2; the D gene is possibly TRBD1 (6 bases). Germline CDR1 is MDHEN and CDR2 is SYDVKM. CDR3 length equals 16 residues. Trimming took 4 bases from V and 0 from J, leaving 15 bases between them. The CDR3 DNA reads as TGTGCCAGCAGTTCTCTCCGGGACAAAGCTAACTATGGCTACACCTTC. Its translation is CASSSLRDKANYGYTF.

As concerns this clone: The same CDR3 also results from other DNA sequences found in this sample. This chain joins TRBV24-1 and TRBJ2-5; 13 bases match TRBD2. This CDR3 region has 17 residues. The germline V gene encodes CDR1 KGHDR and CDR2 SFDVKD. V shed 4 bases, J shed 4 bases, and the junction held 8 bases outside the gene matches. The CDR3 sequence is CATSDPGLAGVRETQYF. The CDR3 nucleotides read TGTGCCACCAGTGACCCCGGACTAGCGGGAGTGAGAGAGACCCAGTACTTC.

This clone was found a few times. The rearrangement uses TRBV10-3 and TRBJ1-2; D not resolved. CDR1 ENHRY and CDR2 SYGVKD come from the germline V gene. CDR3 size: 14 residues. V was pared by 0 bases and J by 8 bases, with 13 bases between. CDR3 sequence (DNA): TGTGCCATCAGTGAGTCGACACAGCCGGGGGGCTACACCTTC. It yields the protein CAISESTQPGGYTF.

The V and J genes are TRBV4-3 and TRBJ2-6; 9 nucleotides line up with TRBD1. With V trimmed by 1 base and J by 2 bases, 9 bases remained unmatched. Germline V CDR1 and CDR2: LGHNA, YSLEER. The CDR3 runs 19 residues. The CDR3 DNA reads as TGCGCCAGCAGCCAAGCGGTGGGACAGGGTTCAACTGGGGCCAACGTCCTGACTTTC. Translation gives CASSQAVGQGSTGANVLTF.

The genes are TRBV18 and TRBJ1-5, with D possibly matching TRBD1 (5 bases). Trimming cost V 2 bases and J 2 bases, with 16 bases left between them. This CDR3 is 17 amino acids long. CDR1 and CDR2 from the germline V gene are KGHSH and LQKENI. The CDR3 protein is CASSPRQGYAGNQPQHF. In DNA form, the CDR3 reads TGTGCCAGCTCACCAAGGCAGGGATACGCGGGCAATCAGCCCCAGCATTTT.

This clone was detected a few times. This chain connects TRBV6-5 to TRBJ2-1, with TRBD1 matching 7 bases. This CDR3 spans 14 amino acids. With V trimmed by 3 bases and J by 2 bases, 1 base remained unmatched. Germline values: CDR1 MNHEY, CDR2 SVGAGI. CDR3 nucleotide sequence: TGTGCCAGCAGTTATCAGGGGGCCTACAATGAGCAGTTCTTC. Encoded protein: CASSYQGAYNEQFF.

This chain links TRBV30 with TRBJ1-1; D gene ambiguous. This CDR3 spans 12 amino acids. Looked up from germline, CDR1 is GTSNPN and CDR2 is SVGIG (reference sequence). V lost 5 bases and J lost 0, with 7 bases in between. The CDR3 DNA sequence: TGTGCCTGGGATCAGATGAACACTGAAGCTTTCTTT. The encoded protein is CAWDQMNTEAFF.

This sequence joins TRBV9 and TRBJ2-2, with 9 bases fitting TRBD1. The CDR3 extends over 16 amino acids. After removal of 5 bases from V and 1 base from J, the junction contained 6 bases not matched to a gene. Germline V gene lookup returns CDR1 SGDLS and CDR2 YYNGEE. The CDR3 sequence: CASRAPGQGNTGELFF. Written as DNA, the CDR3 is TGTGCCAGCAGAGCTCCGGGACAGGGGAACACCGGGGAGCTGTTTTTT.

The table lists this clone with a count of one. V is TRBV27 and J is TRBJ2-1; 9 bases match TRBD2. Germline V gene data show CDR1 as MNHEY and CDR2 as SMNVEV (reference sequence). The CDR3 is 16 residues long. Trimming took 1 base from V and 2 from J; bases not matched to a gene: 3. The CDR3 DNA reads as TGTGCCAGCAGTTTATGGCTAGCGGGGACCTACAATGAGCAGTTCTTC. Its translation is CASSLWLAGTYNEQFF.

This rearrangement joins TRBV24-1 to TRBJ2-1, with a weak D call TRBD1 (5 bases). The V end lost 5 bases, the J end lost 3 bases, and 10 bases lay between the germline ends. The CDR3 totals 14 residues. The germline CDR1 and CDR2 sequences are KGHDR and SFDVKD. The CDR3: CATSGQGNYNEQFF. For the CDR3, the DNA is TGTGCCACCAGTGGCCAGGGAAACTACAATGAGCAGTTCTTC.

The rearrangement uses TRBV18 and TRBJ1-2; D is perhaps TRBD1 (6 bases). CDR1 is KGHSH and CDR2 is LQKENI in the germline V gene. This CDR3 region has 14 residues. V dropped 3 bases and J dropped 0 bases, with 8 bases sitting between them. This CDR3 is CASSPGQPNYGYTF. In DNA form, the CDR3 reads TGTGCCAGCTCACCTGGACAGCCTAACTATGGCTACACCTTC.

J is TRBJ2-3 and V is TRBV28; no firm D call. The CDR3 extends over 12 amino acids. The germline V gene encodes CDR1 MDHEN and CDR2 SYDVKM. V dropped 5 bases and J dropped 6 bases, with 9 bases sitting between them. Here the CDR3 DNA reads TGTGCCAGCAGTACGGTATTGGATACGCAGTATTTT. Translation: CASSTVLDTQYF.

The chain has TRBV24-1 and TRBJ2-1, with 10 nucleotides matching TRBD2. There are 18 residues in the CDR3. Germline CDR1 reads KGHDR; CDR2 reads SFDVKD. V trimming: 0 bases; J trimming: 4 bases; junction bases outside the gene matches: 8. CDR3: CATSDLRSSGGIYNEQFF. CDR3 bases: TGTGCCACCAGTGATTTGCGCTCTAGCGGGGGTATATACAATGAGCAGTTCTTC.

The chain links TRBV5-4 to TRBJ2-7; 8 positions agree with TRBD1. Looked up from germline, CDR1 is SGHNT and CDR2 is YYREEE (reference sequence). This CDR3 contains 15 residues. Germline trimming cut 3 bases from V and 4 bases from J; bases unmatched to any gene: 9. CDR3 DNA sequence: TGTGCCAGCAGCTCTGGACAGGGAGGTTTTTACGAGCAGTACTTC. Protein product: CASSSGQGGFYEQYF.

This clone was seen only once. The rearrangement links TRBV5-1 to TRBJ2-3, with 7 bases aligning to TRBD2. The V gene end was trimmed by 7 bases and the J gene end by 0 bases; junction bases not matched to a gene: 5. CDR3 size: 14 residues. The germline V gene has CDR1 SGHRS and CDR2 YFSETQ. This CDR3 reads CASGKRGSTDTQYF. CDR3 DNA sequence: TGCGCCAGCGGGAAGCGGGGTAGCACAGATACGCAGTATTTT.

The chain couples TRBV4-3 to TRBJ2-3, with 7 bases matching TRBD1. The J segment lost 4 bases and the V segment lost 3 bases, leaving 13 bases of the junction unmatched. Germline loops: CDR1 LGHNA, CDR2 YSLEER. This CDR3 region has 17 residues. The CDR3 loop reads CASSQALGQFSADTQYF. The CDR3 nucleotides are TGCGCCAGCAGCCAGGCCCTGGGACAGTTTAGCGCAGATACGCAGTATTTT.

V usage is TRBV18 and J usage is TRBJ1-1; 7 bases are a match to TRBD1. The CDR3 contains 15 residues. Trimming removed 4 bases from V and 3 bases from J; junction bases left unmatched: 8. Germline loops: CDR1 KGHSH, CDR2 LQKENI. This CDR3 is CASSRYGTADTEAFF. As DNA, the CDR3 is TGTGCCAGCTCACGGTACGGGACAGCCGACACTGAAGCTTTCTTT.

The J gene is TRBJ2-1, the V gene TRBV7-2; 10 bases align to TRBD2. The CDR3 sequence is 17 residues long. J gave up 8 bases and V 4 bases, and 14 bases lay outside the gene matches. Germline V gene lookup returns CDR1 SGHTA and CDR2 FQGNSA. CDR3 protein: CASSSPLAGGEFYEQFF. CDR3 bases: TGTGCCAGCAGCTCCCCCTTAGCGGGAGGAGAATTCTATGAGCAGTTCTTC.

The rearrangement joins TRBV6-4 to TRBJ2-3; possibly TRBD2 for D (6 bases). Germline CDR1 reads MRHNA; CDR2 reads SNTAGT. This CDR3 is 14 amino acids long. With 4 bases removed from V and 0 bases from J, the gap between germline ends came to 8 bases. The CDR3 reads CASSVEGSTDTQYF. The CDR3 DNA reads TGTGCCAGCAGTGTGGAGGGGAGCACAGATACGCAGTATTTT.

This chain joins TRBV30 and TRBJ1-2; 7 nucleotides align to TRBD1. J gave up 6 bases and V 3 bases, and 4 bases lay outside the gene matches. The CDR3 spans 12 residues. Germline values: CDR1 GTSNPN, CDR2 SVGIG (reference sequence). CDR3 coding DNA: TGTGCCTGGAGCCGTCAGGGGGATGGCTACACCTTC. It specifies CAWSRQGDGYTF.

The CDR3: CASSPGQVNQPQHF. The CDR3 DNA is TGTGCCAGCAGCCCGGGACAGGTGAATCAGCCCCAGCATTTT. V usage is TRBV7-2 and J usage is TRBJ1-5; 8 nucleotides align to TRBD1. Trimming cost V 5 bases and J 4 bases; bases outside gene matches: 4. The CDR3 consists of 14 residues. Looked up from germline, CDR1 is SGHTA and CDR2 is FQGNSA.